These T cell receptor beta chains were read from a single sample in a study of response to subunit inactivated influenza vaccine. TCRdb reprocessed the RT-PCR reads with MiXCR, giving one entry per CDR3 protein. Found here are roughly 700,000 distinct CDR3 sequences, approximately 15% of them singletons; the top ten hold approximately 7%. The sequencing here drew on PBMCs from blood, taken approximately 15 days before vaccination. These receptors originate from a middle-aged man who received an inactivated influenza vaccine. CDR3s include the opening cysteine and the closing phenylalanine or tryptophan. D genes are given only for firm matches. The listing skips clone size in some rows; elsewhere it reads once, few, many or a size class.

j_call: TRBJ2-4
v_call: TRBV13
clone_size: -
d_call: TRBD2
cdr3_aa: CASSAGLAVAKNIQYF
cdr3_nt: TGTGCCAGCAGCGCGGGACTAGCGGTAGCCAAAAACATTCAGTACTTC

j_call: TRBJ2-1
v_call: TRBV15
clone_size: many
d_call: -
cdr3_aa: CATSIEPRRHEQFF
cdr3_nt: TGTGCCACCAGCATCGAACCCCGTAGGCATGAGCAGTTCTTC

j_call: TRBJ2-4
v_call: TRBV7-2
clone_size: -
d_call: -
cdr3_aa: CASSLGSTGRLVGSIQYF
cdr3_nt: TGTGCCAGCAGCTTAGGCTCGACAGGGAGGCTCGTGGGGAGCATTCAGTACTTC

j_call: TRBJ2-1
v_call: TRBV12-3/TRBV12-4
clone_size: -
d_call: TRBD2
cdr3_aa: CASSLREGGDEQFF
cdr3_nt: TGTGCCAGCAGTTTACGGGAGGGAGGGGATGAGCAGTTCTTC

j_call: TRBJ2-1
v_call: TRBV20-1
clone_size: once
d_call: -
cdr3_aa: CSAREGTINNERFF
cdr3_nt: TGCAGTGCTAGAGAGGGGACAATAAACAATGAGCGGTTCTTC

j_call: TRBJ2-1
v_call: TRBV29-1
clone_size: few
d_call: TRBD1
cdr3_aa: CSVRVGDRGWNEQFF
cdr3_nt: TGCAGCGTGAGAGTAGGGGACAGGGGGTGGAATGAGCAGTTCTTC

j_call: TRBJ2-1
v_call: TRBV7-8
clone_size: -
d_call: -
cdr3_aa: CASSQRADGDEQFF
cdr3_nt: TGTGCCAGCAGTCAGCGGGCGGACGGCGATGAGCAGTTCTTC

j_call: TRBJ2-1
v_call: TRBV25-1
clone_size: -
d_call: -
cdr3_aa: CASSEAIPPRHNEQFF
cdr3_nt: TGTGCCAGCAGTGAGGCCATCCCTCCACGCCACAATGAGCAGTTCTTC

j_call: TRBJ2-3
v_call: TRBV5-5
clone_size: few
d_call: -
cdr3_aa: CASSFRMGLRADTQYF
cdr3_nt: TGTGCCAGCAGCTTTAGAATGGGCCTACGCGCGGATACGCAGTATTTT

j_call: TRBJ2-7
v_call: TRBV3-1
clone_size: -
d_call: -
cdr3_aa: CASSQVHRGFTYEQYF
cdr3_nt: TGTGCCAGCAGCCAAGTCCATCGGGGATTTACCTACGAGCAGTACTTC

j_call: TRBJ2-2
v_call: TRBV5-1
clone_size: many
d_call: TRBD1
cdr3_aa: CASSLYLIGTAGELFF
cdr3_nt: TGCGCCAGCAGCTTATACTTAATCGGGACAGCCGGGGAGCTGTTTTTT

j_call: TRBJ2-7
v_call: TRBV4-2
clone_size: -
d_call: -
cdr3_aa: CAISPVMVRDNSYEQYF
cdr3_nt: TGTGCCATCAGCCCTGTGATGGTCCGCGACAACTCCTACGAGCAGTACTTC

j_call: TRBJ2-3
v_call: TRBV29-1
clone_size: many
d_call: -
cdr3_aa: CSVEVSGDTQYF
cdr3_nt: TGCAGCGTTGAAGTATCGGGGGATACGCAGTATTTT

j_call: TRBJ2-7
v_call: TRBV7-2
clone_size: -
d_call: TRBD2
cdr3_aa: CASSVPSGISYEQYF
cdr3_nt: TGTGCCAGCAGCGTCCCTAGCGGGATTTCCTACGAGCAGTACTTC

j_call: TRBJ2-1
v_call: TRBV24-1
clone_size: -
d_call: TRBD2
cdr3_aa: CATSDLSREGEQFF
cdr3_nt: TGTGCCACCAGTGATTTAAGCAGGGAGGGTGAGCAGTTCTTC